The present TCR beta chain was sequenced within a study of beta chain features in type 1 diabetes. The investigators reverse transcribed all of the isolated RNA, so they sequenced expressed TCRB transcripts. Libraries were prepared by immunoSEQ multiplex PCR; TCRdb keeps only in-frame clonotypes and omits some of them. The table shows about 930,000 clones, with around a sixth occurring only once. This clone turned up a few times. This CDR3 is 16 amino acids long. J gave up 7 bases and V 5 bases, and 6 bases lay outside the gene matches. Germline V gene data show CDR1 as SGHVS and CDR2 as FQNEAQ. This chain links TRBV7-8 with TRBJ2-1; 15 nucleotides align to TRBD2. Source material: naive CD4+ T cells from blood. The receptor comes from a woman aged 18-30 years in good health. As DNA, the CDR3 is TGTGCCAGCAGCCTAAGGACTAGCGGGAGGGGGAATGAGCAGTTCTTC. The encoded protein is CASSLRTSGRGNEQFF.